This T cell receptor beta chain was found in a study of shared clonotypes between healthy human individuals. Using immunoSEQ multiplex PCR, the repertoire was profiled, and TCRdb retains in-frame clones only, with some absent. The table lists around 990,000 clones, 77% of them singletons, with over 0.8% in the top ten. The trim removed 2 bases at V and 3 bases at J, leaving 7 bases unmatched. The CDR3 loop spans 16 amino acids. Looked up from germline, CDR1 is SGHRS and CDR2 is YFSETQ. For this clone: Its matching antigen is unknown.

General study findings and limits: Naive subsets typically showed greater estimated richness than memory subsets. When compared with the clonotypes that were shared by all four sorted-subset donors, the non-shared clonotypes turned out to have lower generation probabilities.

The source material was memory CD4+ T cells from PBMCs. Sample subset: CD45RA-negative fraction. The V gene is TRBV5-1, the J gene TRBJ2-3; 9 bases line up with TRBD2. The receptor was isolated from a man younger than 30 in good health. Some clones in this sample may be carry-over from other donors' samples. CDR3 bases: TGCGCCAGCAGCTTTGGGGATAGCGGGAGAACAGATACGCAGTATTTT. Translating it yields CASSFGDSGRTDTQYF.